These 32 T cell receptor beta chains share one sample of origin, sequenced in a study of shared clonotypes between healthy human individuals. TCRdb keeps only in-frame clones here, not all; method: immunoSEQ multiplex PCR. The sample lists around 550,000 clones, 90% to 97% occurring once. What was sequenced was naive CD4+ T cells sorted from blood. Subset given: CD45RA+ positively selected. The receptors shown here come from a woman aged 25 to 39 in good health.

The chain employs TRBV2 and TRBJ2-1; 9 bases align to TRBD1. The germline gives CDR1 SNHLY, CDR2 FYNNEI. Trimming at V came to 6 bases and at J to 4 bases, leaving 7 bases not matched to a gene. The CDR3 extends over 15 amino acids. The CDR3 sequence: CASSARTGAYNEQFF. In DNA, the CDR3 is TGTGCCAGCAGCGCCCGGACAGGGGCGTACAATGAGCAGTTCTTC.

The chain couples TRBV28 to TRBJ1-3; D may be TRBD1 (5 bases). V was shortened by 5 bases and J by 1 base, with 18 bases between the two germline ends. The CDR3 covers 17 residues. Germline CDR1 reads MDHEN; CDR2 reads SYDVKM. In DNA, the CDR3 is TGTGCCAGCAGTCCTATTACGTTCAGGGAGTCTGGAAACACCATATATTTT. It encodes CASSPITFRESGNTIYF.

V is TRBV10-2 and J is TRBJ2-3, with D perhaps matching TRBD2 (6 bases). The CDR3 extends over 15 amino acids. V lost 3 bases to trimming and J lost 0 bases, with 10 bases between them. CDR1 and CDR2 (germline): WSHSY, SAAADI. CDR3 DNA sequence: TGCGCCAGCAGTGATAGCGGAGCTAGCACAGATACGCAGTATTTT. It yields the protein CASSDSGASTDTQYF.

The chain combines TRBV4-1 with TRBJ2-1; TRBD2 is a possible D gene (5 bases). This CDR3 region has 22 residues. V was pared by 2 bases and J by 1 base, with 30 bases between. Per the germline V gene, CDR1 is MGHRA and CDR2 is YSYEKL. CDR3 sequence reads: CASSQPSFTKAARAGSYNEQFF. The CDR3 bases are TGCGCCAGCAGCCAACCGAGTTTTACCAAGGCCGCTAGGGCGGGTTCCTACAATGAGCAGTTCTTC.

DNA of the CDR3: TGTGCCAGCTTGCGGGAGGGTTCCTACGAGCAGTACTTC. Encoded protein: CASLREGSYEQYF. The chain uses TRBV6-1 and TRBJ2-7, with 9 nucleotides matching TRBD2. Germline V gene data show CDR1 as MNHNS and CDR2 as SASEGT. V gave up 8 bases and J gave up 1 base; unmatched junction bases: 3. This CDR3 spans 13 amino acids.

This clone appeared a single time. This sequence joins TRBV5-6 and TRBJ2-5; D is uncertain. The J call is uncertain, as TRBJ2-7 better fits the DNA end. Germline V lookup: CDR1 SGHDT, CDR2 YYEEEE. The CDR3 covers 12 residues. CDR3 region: CASSLGIYEQYF. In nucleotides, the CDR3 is TGTGCCAGCAGCTTAGGGATTTACGAGCAGTACTTC.

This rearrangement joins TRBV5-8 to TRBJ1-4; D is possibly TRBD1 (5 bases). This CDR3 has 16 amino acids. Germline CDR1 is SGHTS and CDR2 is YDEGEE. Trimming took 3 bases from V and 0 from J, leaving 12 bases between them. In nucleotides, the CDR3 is TGTGCCAGCAGCTCTACAGGAACCGCAACTAATGAAAAACTGTTTTTT. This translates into CASSSTGTATNEKLFF.

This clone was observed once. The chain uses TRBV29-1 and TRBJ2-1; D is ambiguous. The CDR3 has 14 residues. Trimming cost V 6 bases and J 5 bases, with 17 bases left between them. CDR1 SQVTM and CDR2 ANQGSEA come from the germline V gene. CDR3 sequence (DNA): TGCAGCGTGCATGATTTTCCCCGCCACAATGAGCAGTTCTTC. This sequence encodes CSVHDFPRHNEQFF.

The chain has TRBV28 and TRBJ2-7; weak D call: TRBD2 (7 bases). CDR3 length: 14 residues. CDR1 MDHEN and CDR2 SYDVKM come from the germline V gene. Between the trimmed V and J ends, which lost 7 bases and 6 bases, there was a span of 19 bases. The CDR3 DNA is TGTGCCAGCACCCTAGGGGGGGAGTGGCGCGAGCAGTACTTC. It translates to CASTLGGEWREQYF.

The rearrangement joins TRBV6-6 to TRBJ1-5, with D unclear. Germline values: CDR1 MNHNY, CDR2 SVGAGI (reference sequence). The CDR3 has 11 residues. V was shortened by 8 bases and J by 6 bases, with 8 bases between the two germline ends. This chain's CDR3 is CASAEGQPQHF. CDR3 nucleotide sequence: TGTGCCAGCGCTGAGGGTCAGCCCCAGCATTTT.

The CDR3 coding sequence is TGTGCCAGCAGTCTGGCCCGCGGGGGCACTGAAGCTTTCTTT. It encodes CASSLARGGTEAFF. The chain links TRBV25-1 to TRBJ1-1; perhaps TRBD1 as D (5 bases). Trimming stripped 5 bases from V and 4 bases from J, with 14 bases between. Germline CDR1 MGHDK, CDR2 SYGVNS. The CDR3 extends over 14 amino acids. Filled out from reference TRBV25-1 and TRBJ1-1, the complete variable domain reads EADIYQTPRYLVIGTGKKITLECSQTMGHDKMYWYQQDPGMELHLIHYSYGVNSTEKGDLSSESTVSRIRTEHFPLTLESARPSHTSQYLCASSLARGGTEAFFGQGTRLTVV.

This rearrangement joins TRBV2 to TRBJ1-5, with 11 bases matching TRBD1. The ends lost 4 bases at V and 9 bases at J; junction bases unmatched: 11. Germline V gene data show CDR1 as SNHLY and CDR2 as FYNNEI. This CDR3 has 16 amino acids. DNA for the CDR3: TGTGCCAGCAGTGCCTCCGGACAGGGGGCTTTCTCGCCCCAGCATTTT. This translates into CASSASGQGAFSPQHF.

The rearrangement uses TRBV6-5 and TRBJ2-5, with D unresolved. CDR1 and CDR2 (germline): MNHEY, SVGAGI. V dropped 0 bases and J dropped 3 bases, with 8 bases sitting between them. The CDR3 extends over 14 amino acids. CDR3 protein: CASSYSGSEETQYF. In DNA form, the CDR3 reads TGTGCCAGCAGTTACTCAGGTAGTGAAGAGACCCAGTACTTC.

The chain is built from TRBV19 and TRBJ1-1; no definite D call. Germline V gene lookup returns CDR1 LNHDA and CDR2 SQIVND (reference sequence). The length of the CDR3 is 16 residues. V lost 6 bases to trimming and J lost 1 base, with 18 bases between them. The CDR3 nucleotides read TGTGCCAGTAGAGTGGGTTTCGGCAGAGAGAACACTGAAGCTTTCTTT. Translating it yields CASRVGFGRENTEAFF.

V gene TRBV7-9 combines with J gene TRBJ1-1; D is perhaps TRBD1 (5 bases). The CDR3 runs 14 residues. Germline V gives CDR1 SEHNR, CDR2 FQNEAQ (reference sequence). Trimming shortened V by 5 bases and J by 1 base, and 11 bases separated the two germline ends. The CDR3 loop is CASSTTVTNTEAFF. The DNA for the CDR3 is TGTGCCAGCAGCACGACAGTTACGAACACTGAAGCTTTCTTT.

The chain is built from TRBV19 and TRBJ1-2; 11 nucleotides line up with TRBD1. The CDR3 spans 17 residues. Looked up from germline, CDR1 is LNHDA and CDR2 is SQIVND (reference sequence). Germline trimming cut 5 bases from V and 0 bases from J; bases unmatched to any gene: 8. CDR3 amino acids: CASSRTGGPGTNYGYTF. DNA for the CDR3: TGTGCCAGTAGTCGGACAGGGGGCCCAGGTACTAACTATGGCTACACCTTC.

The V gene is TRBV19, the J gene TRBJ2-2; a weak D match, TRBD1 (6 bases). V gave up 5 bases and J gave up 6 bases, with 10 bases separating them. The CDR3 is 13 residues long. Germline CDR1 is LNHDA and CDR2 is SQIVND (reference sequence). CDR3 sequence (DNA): TGTGCCAGTAGTGCGACAGGTTCCGGGGAGCTGTTTTTT. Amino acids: CASSATGSGELFF.

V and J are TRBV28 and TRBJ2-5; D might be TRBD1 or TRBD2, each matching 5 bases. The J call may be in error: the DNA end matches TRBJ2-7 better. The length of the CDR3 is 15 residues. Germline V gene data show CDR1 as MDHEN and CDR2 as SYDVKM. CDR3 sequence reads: CASSWGTDSSYEQYF. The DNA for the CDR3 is TGTGCCAGCAGTTGGGGGACCGACAGCTCCTACGAGCAGTACTTC.

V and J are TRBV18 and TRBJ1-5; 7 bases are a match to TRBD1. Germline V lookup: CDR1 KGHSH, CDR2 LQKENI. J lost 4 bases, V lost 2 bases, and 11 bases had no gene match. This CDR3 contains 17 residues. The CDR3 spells CASSPSDRTPGNQPQHF. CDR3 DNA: TGTGCCAGCTCACCATCGGACAGGACGCCCGGAAATCAGCCCCAGCATTTT.

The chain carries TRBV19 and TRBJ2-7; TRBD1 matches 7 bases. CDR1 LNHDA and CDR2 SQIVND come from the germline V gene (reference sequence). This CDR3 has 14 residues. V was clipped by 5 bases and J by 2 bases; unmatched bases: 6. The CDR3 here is CASSPDGQAYEQYF. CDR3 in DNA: TGTGCCAGTAGTCCTGACGGACAGGCCTACGAGCAGTACTTC.

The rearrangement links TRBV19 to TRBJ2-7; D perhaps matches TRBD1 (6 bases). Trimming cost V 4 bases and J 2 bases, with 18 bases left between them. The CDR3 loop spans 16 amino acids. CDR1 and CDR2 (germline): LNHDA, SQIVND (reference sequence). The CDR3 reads CASSTLPTGSTYEQYF. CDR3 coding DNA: TGTGCCAGTAGTACCCTCCCGACAGGATCTACCTACGAGCAGTACTTC.

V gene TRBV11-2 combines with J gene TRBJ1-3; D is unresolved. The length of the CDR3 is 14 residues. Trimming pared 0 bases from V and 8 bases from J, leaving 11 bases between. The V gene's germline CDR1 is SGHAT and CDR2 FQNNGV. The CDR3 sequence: CASSLERFADTIYF. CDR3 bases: TGTGCCAGCAGCTTAGAAAGATTTGCTGACACCATATATTTT.

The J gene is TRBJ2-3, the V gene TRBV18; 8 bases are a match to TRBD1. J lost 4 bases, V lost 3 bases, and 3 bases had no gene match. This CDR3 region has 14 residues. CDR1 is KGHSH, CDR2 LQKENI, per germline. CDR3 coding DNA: TGTGCCAGCTCACCGACAGGGGCCGCAGATACGCAGTATTTT. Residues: CASSPTGAADTQYF.

For the CDR3, the DNA is TGTGCCAGCAGCCAATACTCGACAGGGTCTTTGAGAACTTTCTTT. It translates to CASSQYSTGSLRTFF. This chain links TRBV14 with TRBJ1-1, with 7 bases lining up with TRBD1. The CDR3 extends over 15 amino acids. Germline CDR1 SGHDN, CDR2 FVKESK. The J segment lost 12 bases and the V segment lost 2 bases, leaving 15 bases of the junction unmatched.

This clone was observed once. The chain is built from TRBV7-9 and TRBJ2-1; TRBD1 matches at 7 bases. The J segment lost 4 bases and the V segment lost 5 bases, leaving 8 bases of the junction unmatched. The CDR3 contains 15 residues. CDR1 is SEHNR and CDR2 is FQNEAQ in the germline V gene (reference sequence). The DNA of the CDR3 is TGTGCCAGCAGCCCCCACGGGACAGAATACAATGAGCAGTTCTTC. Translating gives CASSPHGTEYNEQFF. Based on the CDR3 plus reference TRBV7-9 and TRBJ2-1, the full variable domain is DTGVSQNPRHKITKRGQNVTFRCDPISEHNRLYWYRQTLGQGPEFLTYFQNEAQLEKSRLLSDRFSAERPKGSFSTLEIQRTEQGDSAMYLCASSPHGTEYNEQFFGPGTRLTVL.

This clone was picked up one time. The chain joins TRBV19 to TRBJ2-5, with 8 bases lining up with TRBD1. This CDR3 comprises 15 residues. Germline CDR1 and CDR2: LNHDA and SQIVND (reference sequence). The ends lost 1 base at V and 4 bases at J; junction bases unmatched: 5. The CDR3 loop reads CASSIGGTGGETQYF. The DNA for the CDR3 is TGTGCCAGTAGTATAGGAGGGACAGGCGGAGAGACCCAGTACTTC.

The CDR3 sequence: CASSLDGFQPQHF. The CDR3 DNA reads as TGTGCCAGCAGCTTAGATGGGTTTCAGCCCCAGCATTTT. The gene calls are TRBV11-2 and TRBJ1-5; D is undetermined. The germline V gene has CDR1 SGHAT and CDR2 FQNNGV. Trimming left V 0 bases short and J 6 bases short, with 6 bases between. The length of the CDR3 is 13 residues.

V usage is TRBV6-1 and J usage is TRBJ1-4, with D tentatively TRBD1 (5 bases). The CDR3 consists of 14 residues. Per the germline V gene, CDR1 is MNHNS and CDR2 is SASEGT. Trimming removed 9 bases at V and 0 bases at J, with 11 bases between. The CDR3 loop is CASGGYATNEKLFF. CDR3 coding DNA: TGTGCCAGTGGGGGGTATGCAACTAATGAAAAACTGTTTTTT.

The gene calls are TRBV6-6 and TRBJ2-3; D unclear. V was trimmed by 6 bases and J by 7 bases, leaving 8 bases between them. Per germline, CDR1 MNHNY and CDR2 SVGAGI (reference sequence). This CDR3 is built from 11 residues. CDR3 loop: CASSSGYTQYF. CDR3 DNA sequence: TGTGCCAGCAGCTCCGGATATACGCAGTATTTT.

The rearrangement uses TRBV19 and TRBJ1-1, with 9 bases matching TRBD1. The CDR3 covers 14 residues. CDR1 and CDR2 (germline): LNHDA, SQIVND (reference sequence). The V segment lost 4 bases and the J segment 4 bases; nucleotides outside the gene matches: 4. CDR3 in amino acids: CASSRGQGGTEAFF. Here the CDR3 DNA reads TGTGCCAGTAGTAGGGGACAGGGAGGCACTGAAGCTTTCTTT.

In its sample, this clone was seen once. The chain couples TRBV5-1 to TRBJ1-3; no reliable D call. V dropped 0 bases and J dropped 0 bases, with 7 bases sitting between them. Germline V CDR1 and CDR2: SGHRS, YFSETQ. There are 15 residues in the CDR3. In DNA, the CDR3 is TGCGCCAGCAGCTTGGACATTGCCTCTGGAAACACCATATATTTT. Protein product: CASSLDIASGNTIYF.

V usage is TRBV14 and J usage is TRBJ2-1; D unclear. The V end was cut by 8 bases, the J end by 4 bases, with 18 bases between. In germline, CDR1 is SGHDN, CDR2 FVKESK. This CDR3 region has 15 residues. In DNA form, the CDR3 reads TGTGCCAGCGCGTCCTGGTCGGAGAGGTACAATGAGCAGTTCTTC. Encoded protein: CASASWSERYNEQFF.